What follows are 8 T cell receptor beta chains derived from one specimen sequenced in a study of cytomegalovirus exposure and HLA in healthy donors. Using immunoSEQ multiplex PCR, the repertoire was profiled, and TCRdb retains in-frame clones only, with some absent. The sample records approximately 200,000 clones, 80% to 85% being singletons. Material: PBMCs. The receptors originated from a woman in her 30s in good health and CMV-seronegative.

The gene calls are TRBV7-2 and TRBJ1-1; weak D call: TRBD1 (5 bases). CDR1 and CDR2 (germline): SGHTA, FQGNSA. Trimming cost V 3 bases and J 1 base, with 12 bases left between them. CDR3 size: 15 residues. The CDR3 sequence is CASSLGGLKNTEAFF. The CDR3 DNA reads TGTGCCAGCAGCTTGGGGGGACTTAAGAACACTGAAGCTTTCTTT.

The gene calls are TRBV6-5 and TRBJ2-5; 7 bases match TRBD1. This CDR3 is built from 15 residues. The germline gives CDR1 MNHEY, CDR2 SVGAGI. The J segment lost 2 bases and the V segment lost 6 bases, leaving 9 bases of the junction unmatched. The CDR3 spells CASRRMGTVQETQYF. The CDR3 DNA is TGTGCCAGCAGAAGGATGGGGACAGTACAAGAGACCCAGTACTTC.

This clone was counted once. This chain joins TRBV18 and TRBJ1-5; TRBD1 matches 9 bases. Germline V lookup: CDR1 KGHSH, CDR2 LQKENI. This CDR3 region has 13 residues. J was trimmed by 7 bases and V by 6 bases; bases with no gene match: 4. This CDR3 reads CASSTGGGQPQHF. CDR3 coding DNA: TGTGCCAGCTCCACAGGGGGCGGCCAGCCCCAGCATTTT.

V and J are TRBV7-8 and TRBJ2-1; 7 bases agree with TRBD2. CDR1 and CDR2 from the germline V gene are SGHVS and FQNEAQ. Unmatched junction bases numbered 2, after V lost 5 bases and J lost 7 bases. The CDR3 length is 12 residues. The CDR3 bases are TGTGCCAGCAGCGGGGGAGGGAATGAGCAGTTCTTC. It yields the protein CASSGGGNEQFF.

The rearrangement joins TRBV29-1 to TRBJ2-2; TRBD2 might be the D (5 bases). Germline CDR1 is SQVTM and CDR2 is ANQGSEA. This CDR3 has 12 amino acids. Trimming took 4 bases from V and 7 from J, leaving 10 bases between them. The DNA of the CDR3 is TGCAGCGTTGGCAGCCGGGGCGGGGAGCTGTTTTTT. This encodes CSVGSRGGELFF.

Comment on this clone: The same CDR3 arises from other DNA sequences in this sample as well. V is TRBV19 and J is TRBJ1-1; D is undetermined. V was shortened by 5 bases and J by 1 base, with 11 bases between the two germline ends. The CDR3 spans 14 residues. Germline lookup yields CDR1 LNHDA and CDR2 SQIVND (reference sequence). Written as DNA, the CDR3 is TGTGCCAGTAGTCGCACAACAGCGAACACTGAAGCTTTCTTT. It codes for CASSRTTANTEAFF.

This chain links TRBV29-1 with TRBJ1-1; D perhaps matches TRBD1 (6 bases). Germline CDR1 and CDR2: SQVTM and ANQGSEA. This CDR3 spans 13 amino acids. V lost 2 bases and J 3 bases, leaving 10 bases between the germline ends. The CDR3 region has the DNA TGCAGCGTTGAACCCCCAGGGGACACTGAAGCTTTCTTT. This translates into CSVEPPGDTEAFF.

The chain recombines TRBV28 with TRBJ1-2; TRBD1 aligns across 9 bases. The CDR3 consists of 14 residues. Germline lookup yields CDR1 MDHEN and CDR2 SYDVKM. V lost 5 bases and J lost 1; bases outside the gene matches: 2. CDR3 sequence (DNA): TGTGCCAGCAGTACAGGGGGCGATAACTATGGCTACACCTTC. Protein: CASSTGGDNYGYTF.